These 5 T cell receptor beta chains were all obtained from the same sample, sequenced in a study of T cell repertoires in cytomegalovirus infection. TCRdb independently ran MiXCR on the reads; one entry per CDR3 protein. The table shows about 310,000 distinct CDR3 sequences, with more than 20% occurring only once. These receptors' antigens are unknown. This specimen was cultured PBMCs, taken from culture after CMV antigen stimulation. The receptors were sampled from a human donor in good health (CMV status not recorded). Some clones in this sample may be carry-over from other donors' samples.

This clonotype was counted many times. The chain employs TRBV6-2 or TRBV6-3 and TRBJ1-1; D uncertain. From germline, CDR1 is MNHEY and CDR2 SVGEGT. This CDR3 has 13 residues. V lost 5 bases and J 3 bases, leaving 10 bases between the germline ends. The CDR3 nucleotides are TGTGCCAGCAGTCCCGGGGTGTACACTGAAGCTTTCTTT. Amino acids: CASSPGVYTEAFF.

This clonotype was recorded a few times. The genes are TRBV12-3 or TRBV12-4 and TRBJ2-5, with a tentative D call TRBD1 (5 bases). The CDR3 is 11 residues long. V was pared by 8 bases and J by 5 bases, with 9 bases between. The CDR3 sequence: CASGKGETQYF. The CDR3 bases are TGTGCCAGCGGAAAGGGGGAGACCCAGTACTTC.

The rearrangement uses TRBV6-6 and TRBJ2-5; D not resolved. V was shortened by 11 bases and J by 2 bases, with 18 bases between the two germline ends. The CDR3 contains 14 residues. Germline CDR1 is MNHNY and CDR2 is SVGAGI (reference sequence). CDR3 sequence reads: CAGGTFSVQETQYF. The CDR3 bases are TGTGCCGGCGGTACCTTTAGTGTGCAAGAGACCCAGTACTTC.

CDR3 sequence: CASGPSGRAGFGVNEQFF. In DNA form, the CDR3 reads TGTGCCAGCGGCCCTAGCGGGAGGGCTGGTTTCGGGGTCAATGAGCAGTTCTTC. This rearrangement joins TRBV6-1 to TRBJ2-1; 12 bases fit TRBD2. CDR3 length: 18 amino acids. V lost 8 bases and J lost 6; bases outside the gene matches: 17. Germline CDR1 MNHNS, CDR2 SASEGT.

This clonotype was found a few times. J is TRBJ1-1 and V is TRBV5-1; D is ambiguous. The germline V gene has CDR1 SGHRS and CDR2 YFSETQ. V dropped 7 bases and J dropped 0 bases, with 10 bases sitting between them. The CDR3 spans 13 residues. CDR3 nucleotides: TGCGCCAGCTGCGGGCAGGTGAACACTGAAGCTTTCTTT. It is translated as CASCGQVNTEAFF.